This T cell receptor (beta chain) was observed in a study of blood T cell repertoires in COVID-19. Study context: Both acute and convalescent COVID-19 samples were obtained from the United States, Italy and Spain. PBMCs, B-cell-depleted T cells, or T cells were the source of the cDNA or gDNA that made up the material.

Method: immunoSEQ multiplex PCR; TCRdb's copy keeps in-frame clones and lacks some. The sample records about 300,000 clones, around 90% being singletons. This CDR3 contains 16 residues. Germline CDR1 and CDR2: SGHDN and FVKESK. V lost 3 bases and J lost 6; bases outside the gene matches: 14. The TCR sequence derives from a man aged 18 to 29 who had recovered from COVID-19. Sample: peripheral blood. This sequence joins TRBV14 and TRBJ2-7, with TRBD1 identical over 7 bases. The CDR3 DNA sequence: TGTGCCAGCAGCCACCGATCTCCGACAGGGCCGTGCGAGCAGTACTTC. It codes for CASSHRSPTGPCEQYF.